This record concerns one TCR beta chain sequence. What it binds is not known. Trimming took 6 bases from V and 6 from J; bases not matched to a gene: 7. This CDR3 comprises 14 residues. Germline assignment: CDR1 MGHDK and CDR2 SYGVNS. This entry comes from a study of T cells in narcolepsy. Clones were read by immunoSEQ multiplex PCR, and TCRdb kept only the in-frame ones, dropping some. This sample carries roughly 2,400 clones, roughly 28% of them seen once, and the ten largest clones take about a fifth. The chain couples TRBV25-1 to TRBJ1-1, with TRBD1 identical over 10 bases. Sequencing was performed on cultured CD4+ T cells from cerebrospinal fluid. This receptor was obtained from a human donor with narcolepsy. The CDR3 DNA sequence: TGTGCCAGCAGCTGGGACAGGGGAAAGGCTGAAGCTTTCTTT. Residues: CASSWDRGKAEAFF.